The clone carrying this T cell receptor beta chain showed up many times. The antigen remains unidentified. These data are taken from a study of breast tumors, draining lymph nodes, adjacent tissues. General study results and limits: Tumor TCR diversity was below lymph nodes but above nontumor tissue. Compared with basal-like, luminal-like tumors shared significantly more repertoire with nontumor tissue. Data only fit, rather than demonstrated, lymph node origin of most tumor T cells. Most tumor T cells seemingly derive from lymph node, then expand in tumor.

Samples came from axillary lymph nodes draining the breast cancer. TCRdb re-analysed the multiplex PCR reads in MiXCR, keeping a single row per CDR3 protein. The repertoire holds some 97,000 distinct CDR3 sequences, with 21% as singletons. Germline V gene sequence: CDR1 KGHSH, CDR2 LQKENI. Trimming stripped 1 base from V and 2 bases from J, with 11 bases between. The CDR3 sequence is 15 residues long. V gene TRBV18 combines with J gene TRBJ2-5; TRBD2 might be the D (6 bases). This sequence was found in a female donor with breast cancer. Some clones in this sample may be carry-over from other donors' samples. The sequenced material came from axillary lymph node tissue. This CDR3 reads CASSPRLGGQETQYF. Written as DNA, the CDR3 is TGTGCCAGCTCACCACGACTAGGAGGGCAAGAGACCCAGTACTTC.